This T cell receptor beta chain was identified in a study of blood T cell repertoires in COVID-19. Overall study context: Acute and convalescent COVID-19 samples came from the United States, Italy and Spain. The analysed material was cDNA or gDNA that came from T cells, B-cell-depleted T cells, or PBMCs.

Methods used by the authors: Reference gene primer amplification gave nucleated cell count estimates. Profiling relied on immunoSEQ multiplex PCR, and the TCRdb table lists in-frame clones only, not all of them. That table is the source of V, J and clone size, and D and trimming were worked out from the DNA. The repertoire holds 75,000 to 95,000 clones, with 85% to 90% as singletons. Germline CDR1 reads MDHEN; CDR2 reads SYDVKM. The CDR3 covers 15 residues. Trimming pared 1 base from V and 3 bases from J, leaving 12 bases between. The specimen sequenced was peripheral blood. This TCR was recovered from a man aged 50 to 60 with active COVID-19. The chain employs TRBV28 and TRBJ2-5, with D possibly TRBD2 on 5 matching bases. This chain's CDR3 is CASSLSGLAEETQYF. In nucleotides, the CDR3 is TGTGCCAGCAGTTTATCGGGCCTAGCCGAAGAGACCCAGTACTTC.